What follows are 3 T cell receptor beta chains derived from one specimen sequenced in a study of T cell clonality in common variable immunodeficiency. This table comes from immunoSEQ multiplex PCR, and its TCRdb copy is limited to in-frame clones, with some not included. The specimen has some 60,000 clones, none found just once. Sequenced material: peripheral blood mononuclear cells. The receptors stem from a person aged 18-70 years in good health.

This clone was observed at least ten times. The DNA ends 3 residues before the CDR3 does, and the rest of the CDR3 is filled in from the germline J gene. V and J are TRBV19 and TRBJ1-4; D call uncertain. The CDR3 consists of 15 residues. V was clipped by 8 bases and J by 0 bases, with 13 bases between them. CDR1 is LNHDA and CDR2 is SQIVND in the germline V gene (reference sequence). CDR3 DNA (partial): TGTGCCAGTTCCCGAGCGTTAGCAACTAATGAAAAA. Its translation is CASSRALATNEK. The CDR3 in full is CASSRALATNEKLFF. The complete variable domain, with remaining parts taken from reference TRBV19 and TRBJ1-4, reads DGGITQSPKYLFRKEGQNVTLSCEQNLNHDAMYWYRQDPGQGLRLIYYSQIVNDFQKGDIAEGYSVSREKKESFPLTVTSAQKNPTAFYLCASSRALATNEKLFFGSGTQLSVL.

This clone was found many times. The CDR3 DNA, read in part, is TGTGCCCTCGGGGGAAATCCTAGCACAGATACG. Translating it yields CALGGNPSTDT. The entire CDR3 protein is CALGGNPSTDTQYF. The chain employs TRBV30 and TRBJ2-3; tentative D call: TRBD2 (6 bases). Read data end 3 residues before the CDR3 end; the end is taken from the germline J gene. There are 14 residues in the CDR3. The germline gives CDR1 GTSNPN, CDR2 SVGIG (reference sequence). Trimming removed 8 bases at V and 0 bases at J, with 15 bases between.

There are many counts of this clone. Sequencing ends 3 residues short of the CDR3 end; the germline J gene provides the rest. The chain carries TRBV19 and TRBJ2-1; weak D call: TRBD1 (6 bases). The CDR3 contains 17 residues. V was shortened by 6 bases and J by 4 bases, with 22 bases between the two germline ends. CDR1 is LNHDA, CDR2 SQIVND, per germline (reference sequence). The sequenced part of the CDR3 DNA is TGTGCCAGTAGAACCACTGTCGCGACAGGCCTATACAATGAG. Its translation is CASRTTVATGLYNE. The CDR3 in full is CASRTTVATGLYNEQFF.